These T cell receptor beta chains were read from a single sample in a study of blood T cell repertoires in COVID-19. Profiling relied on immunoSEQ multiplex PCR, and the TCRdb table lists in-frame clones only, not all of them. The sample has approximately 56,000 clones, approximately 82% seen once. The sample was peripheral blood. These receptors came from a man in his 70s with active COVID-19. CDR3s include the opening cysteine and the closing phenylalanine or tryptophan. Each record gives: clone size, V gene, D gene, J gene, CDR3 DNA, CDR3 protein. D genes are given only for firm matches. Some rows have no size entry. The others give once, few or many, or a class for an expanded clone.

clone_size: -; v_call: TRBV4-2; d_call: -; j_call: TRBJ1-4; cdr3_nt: TGTGCCAGCAGCCAAGATGGGGGGAGTAATGAAAAACTGTTTTTT; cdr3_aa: CASSQDGGSNEKLFF
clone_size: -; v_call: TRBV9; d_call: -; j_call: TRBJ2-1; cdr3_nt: TGTGCCAGCAGCCCCGGGGGGCGCTCCTACAATGAGCAGTTCTTC; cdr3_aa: CASSPGGRSYNEQFF
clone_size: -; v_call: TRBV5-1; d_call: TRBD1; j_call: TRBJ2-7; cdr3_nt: TGCGCCAGCAGCGACAGGGGGAATGAGCAGTACTTC; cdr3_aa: CASSDRGNEQYF
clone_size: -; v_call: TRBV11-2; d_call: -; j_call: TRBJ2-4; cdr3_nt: TGTGCCAGCAGCTTAGTCAGGGCTCCCATTCAGTACTTC; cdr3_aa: CASSLVRAPIQYF
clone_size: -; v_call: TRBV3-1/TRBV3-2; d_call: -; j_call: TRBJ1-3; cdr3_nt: TGTGCCAGCAGCATTCGGGATGATGGAAACACCATATATTTT; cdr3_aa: CASSIRDDGNTIYF
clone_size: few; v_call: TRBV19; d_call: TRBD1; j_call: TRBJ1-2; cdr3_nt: TGTGCCAGTAGTCCGACAGGGGGCGCATTTGGCTATGGCTACACCTTC; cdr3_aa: CASSPTGGAFGYGYTF
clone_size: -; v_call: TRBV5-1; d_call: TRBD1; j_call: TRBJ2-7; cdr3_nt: TGCGCCAGCAGCTCCGGGACAGGGGTTTCCTACGAGCAGTACTTC; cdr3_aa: CASSSGTGVSYEQYF
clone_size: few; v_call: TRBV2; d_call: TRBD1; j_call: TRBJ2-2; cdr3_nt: TGTGCCAGCAGTGAGGGACAGGGGGCCGTCGGGGAGCTGTTTTTT; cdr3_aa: CASSEGQGAVGELFF
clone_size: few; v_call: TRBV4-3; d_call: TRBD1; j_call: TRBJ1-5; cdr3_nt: TGCGCCAGCAGCCAATCCCTTCCGGGACAGGGAGAACTTGGCAATCAGCCCCAGCATTTT; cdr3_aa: CASSQSLPGQGELGNQPQHF
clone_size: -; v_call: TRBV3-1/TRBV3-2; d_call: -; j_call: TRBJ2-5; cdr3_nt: TGTGCCAGCAGCCAAGGAGACAGGCTTCAGTACTTC; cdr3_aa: CASSQGDRLQYF
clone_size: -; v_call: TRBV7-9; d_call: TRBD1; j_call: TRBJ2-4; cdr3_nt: TGTGCCAGCAGCTACCTGACAGGGGCCAGAGGCAAAAACATTCAGTACTTC; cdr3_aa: CASSYLTGARGKNIQYF
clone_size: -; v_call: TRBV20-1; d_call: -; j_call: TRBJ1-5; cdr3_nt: TGCAGTCCCATAAGCCCCCAGCATTTT; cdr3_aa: CSPISPQHF
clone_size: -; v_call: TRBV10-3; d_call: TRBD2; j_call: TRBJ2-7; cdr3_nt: TGTGCCATCAGTGACGGAGCGGGGGGTAACTCCTACGAGCAGTACTTC; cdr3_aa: CAISDGAGGNSYEQYF
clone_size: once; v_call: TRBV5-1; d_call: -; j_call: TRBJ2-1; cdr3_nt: TGCGCCAGCAGACAGCAATCAACCTACAATGAGCAGTTCTTC; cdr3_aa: CASRQQSTYNEQFF
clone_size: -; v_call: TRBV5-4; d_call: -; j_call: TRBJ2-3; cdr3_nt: TGTGCCAGCAGCTTGCACGGGGGCACAGATACGCAGTATTTT; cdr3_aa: CASSLHGGTDTQYF
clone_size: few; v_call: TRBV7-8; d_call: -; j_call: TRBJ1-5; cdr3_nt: TGTGCCAGCAGCTTAGCCGGTCAGCCCCAGCATTTT; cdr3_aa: CASSLAGQPQHF
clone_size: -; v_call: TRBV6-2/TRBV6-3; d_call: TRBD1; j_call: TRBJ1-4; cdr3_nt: TGTGCCAGCAGTGGCAACAGGGGGCTTGTTAATGAAAAACTGTTTTTT; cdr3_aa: CASSGNRGLVNEKLFF
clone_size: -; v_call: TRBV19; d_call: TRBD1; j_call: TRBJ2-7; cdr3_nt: TGTGCCACCTCGGACAGGGCCTCCTACGAGCAGTACTTC; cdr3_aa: CATSDRASYEQYF
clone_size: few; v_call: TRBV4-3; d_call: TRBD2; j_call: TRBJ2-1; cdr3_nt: TGCGCCAGCAGCCATGCCCTAGACTTAGCGGGGGGGCGCAATGAGCAGTTCTTC; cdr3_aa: CASSHALDLAGGRNEQFF
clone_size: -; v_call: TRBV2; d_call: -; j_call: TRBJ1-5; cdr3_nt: TGTGCCAGCAGTGAAGCGCAGTGGAGCAATCAGCCCCAGCATTTT; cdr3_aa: CASSEAQWSNQPQHF
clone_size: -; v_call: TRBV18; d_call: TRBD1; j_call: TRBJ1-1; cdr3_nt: TGTGCCAGCTCACTTGGGACAGTTGAAGCTTTCTTT; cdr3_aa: CASSLGTVEAFF
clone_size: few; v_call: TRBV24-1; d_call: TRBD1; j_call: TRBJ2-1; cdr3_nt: TGTGCCACCAGTGACCAGACAGGGTCCTACAATGAGCAGTTCTTC; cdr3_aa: CATSDQTGSYNEQFF
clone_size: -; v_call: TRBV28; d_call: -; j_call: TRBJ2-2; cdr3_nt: TGTGCCAGCAGTTTGATGGCCCTCACCGGGGAGCTGTTTTTT; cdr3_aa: CASSLMALTGELFF
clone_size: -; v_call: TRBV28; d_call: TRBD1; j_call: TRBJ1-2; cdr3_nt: TGTGCCGCCGGGACAGGATTTCGCTATGGCTACACCTTC; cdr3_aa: CAAGTGFRYGYTF
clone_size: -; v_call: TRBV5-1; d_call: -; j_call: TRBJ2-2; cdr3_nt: TGCGCCAGCAACCCACAACCTAGGCAGGGGCACGTTGGGGAGCTGTTTTTT; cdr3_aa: CASNPQPRQGHVGELFF
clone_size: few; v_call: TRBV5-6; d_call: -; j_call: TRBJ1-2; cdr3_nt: TGTGCCAGCAGCTTTTCCAGGGGAGGCTACACCTTC; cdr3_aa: CASSFSRGGYTF
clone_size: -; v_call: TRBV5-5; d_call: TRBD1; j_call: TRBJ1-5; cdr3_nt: TGTGCCAGCAGCCTTCTGACAGGGGGTAATCAGCCCCAGCATTTT; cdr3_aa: CASSLLTGGNQPQHF
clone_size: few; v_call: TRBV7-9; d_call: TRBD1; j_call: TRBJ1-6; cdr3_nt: TGTGCCAGCCGACAGGGGATCGTTCCGATGAGCTCCTATAATTCACCCCTCCACTTT; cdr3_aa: CASRQGIVPMSSYNSPLHF
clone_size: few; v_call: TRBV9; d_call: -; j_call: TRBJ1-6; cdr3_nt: TGTGCCAGCAGCTTCGGGGGGCGCTCACCCCTCCACTTT; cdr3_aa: CASSFGGRSPLHF
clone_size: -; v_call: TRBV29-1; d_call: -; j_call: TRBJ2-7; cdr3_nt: TGCAGCGTTGAAGGTGTCGGACAGTACGCCTACGAGCAGTACTTC; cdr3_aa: CSVEGVGQYAYEQYF
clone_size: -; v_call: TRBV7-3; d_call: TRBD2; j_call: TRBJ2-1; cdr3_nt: TGTGCCAGCAGCCCCCGCCAGGGACTAGCGGGGGGTCCCGCCTACAATGAGCAGTTCTTC; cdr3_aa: CASSPRQGLAGGPAYNEQFF
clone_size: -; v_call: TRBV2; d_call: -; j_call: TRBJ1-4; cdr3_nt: TGTGCCAGCCTATGGCGAGGGCCAGACGAAAAACTGTTTTTT; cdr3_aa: CASLWRGPDEKLFF
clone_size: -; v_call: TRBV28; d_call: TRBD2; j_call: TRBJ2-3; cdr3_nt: TGTGCCAGCGGTAGCGGGGGGAACACAGATACGCAGTATTTT; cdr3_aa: CASGSGGNTDTQYF
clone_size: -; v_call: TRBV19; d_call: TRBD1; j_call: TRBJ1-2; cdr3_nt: TGTGCCAGTAGTCCCCGGGACAGACTTTATGGCTACACCTTC; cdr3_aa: CASSPRDRLYGYTF
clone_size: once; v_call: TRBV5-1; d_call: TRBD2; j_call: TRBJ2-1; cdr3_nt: TGCGCCAGCAGCAACCTGGCCGGGACTAGCGGGGCGAATGAGCAGTTCTTC; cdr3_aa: CASSNLAGTSGANEQFF
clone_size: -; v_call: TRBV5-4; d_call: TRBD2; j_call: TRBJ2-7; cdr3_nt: TGTGCCAGCAGCTTCGGACTAGCGGGGGCATCAGGGTACGAGCAGTACTTC; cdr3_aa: CASSFGLAGASGYEQYF
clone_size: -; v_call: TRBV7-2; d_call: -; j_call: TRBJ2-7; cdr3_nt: TGTGCCAGCAGCCCCTGGGCGGGGAGCTACGAGCAGTACTTC; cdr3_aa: CASSPWAGSYEQYF
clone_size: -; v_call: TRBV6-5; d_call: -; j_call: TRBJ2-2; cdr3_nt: TGTGCCAGCAGTTACTCATCCCAGAACACCGGGGAGCTGTTTTTT; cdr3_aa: CASSYSSQNTGELFF
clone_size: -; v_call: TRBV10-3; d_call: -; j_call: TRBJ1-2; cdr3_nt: TGTGCCTCCGAAGGAGTGCATGGCTACACCTTC; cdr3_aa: CASEGVHGYTF
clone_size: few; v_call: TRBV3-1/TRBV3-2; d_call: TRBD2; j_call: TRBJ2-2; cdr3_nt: TGTGCCAGCAGCCAGCGGGGGATCGGGGAGCTGTTTTTT; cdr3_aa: CASSQRGIGELFF
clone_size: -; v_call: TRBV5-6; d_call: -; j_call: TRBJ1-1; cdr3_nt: TGTGCCAGCAGCTGGGGGTTTGTCGGGAGGACTGAAGCTTTCTTT; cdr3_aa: CASSWGFVGRTEAFF
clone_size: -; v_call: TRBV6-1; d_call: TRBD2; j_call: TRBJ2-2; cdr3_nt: TGTGCCAGCAGTGACCCTAGCGGGGGGGTCAAAACCGGGGAGCTGTTTTTT; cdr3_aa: CASSDPSGGVKTGELFF